Listed below are T cell receptor beta chains from one sample, sequenced in a study of T-cell memory formation after mild COVID-19. Via MiXCR, TCRdb re-called the 5' RACE reads, giving one row per CDR3 protein. This sample has a few hundred thousand distinct CDR3 sequences, with roughly 21% found just once. Sequencing was done on a sample of PBMCs or a T cell subset sorted from them (not recorded which). Every receptor here comes from an adult woman who had mild COVID-19 (a few samples of this study predate the infection). Cell type and time point are not known. Both conserved end residues are part of each CDR3. A D gene is named only where the DNA matches it firmly. Clone sizes are given selectively: once, few, many, or a class where the clone is expanded.

D	size	V	J	CDR3	DNA
TRBD2	few	TRBV6-2/TRBV6-3	TRBJ2-1	CASSLAGLGSEQFF	TGTGCCAGCTCCTTAGCGGGATTAGGGAGTGAGCAGTTCTTC
-	-	TRBV29-1	TRBJ1-2	CSVDRGLYGYTF	TGCAGCGTTGACAGGGGACTCTATGGCTACACCTTC
-	few	TRBV3-1	TRBJ1-1	CASSQDGGPEAFF	TGTGCCAGCAGCCAAGATGGGGGCCCTGAAGCTTTCTTT
TRBD2	few	TRBV5-1	TRBJ2-3	CASSLIAGGGSDTQYF	TGCGCCAGCAGCTTAATAGCGGGAGGAGGTTCAGATACGCAGTATTTT
TRBD2	-	TRBV24-1	TRBJ2-1	CATSEWGGGDNEQFF	TGTGCCACCAGTGAATGGGGCGGGGGGGACAATGAGCAGTTCTTC
TRBD2	-	TRBV15	TRBJ2-5	CATSRDGEGLETQYF	TGTGCCACCAGCAGAGATGGGGAGGGTTTAGAGACCCAGTACTTC
TRBD1	many	TRBV6-5	TRBJ2-3	CASSPLTGGTDTQYF	TGTGCCAGCAGCCCCTTGACAGGGGGCACAGATACGCAGTATTTT
-	-	TRBV12-3/TRBV12-4	TRBJ1-1	CASSLEMGLGTEAFF	TGTGCCAGCAGTTTAGAAATGGGGCTTGGAACTGAAGCTTTCTTT
-	-	TRBV6-6	TRBJ2-3	CASSYSPGTTSTDTQYF	TGTGCCAGCAGTTACTCACCGGGGACCACTAGCACAGATACGCAGTATTTT
TRBD1	many	TRBV5-6	TRBJ2-7	CASSLEPGQGSYF	TGTGCCAGCAGCTTAGAGCCGGGACAGGGCTCCTACTTC
-	-	TRBV9	TRBJ1-1	CASSVERATEAFF	TGTGCCAGCAGCGTCGAGAGGGCCACTGAAGCTTTCTTT
TRBD1	few	TRBV5-1	TRBJ1-1	CASSSWTGIDTEAFF	TGCGCCAGCAGCTCTTGGACAGGAATAGACACTGAAGCTTTCTTT
-	few	TRBV12-3/TRBV12-4	TRBJ2-7	CASSSPGHLDEQYF	TGTGCCAGCAGTTCTCCGGGACACTTGGACGAGCAGTACTTC
-	-	TRBV12-2	TRBJ2-7	CSSSETGLGEQYF	TGTTCCAGCAGCGAGACAGGGCTCGGGGAGCAGTACTTC
TRBD1	few	TRBV12-3/TRBV12-4	TRBJ2-7	CASSFVQGGSEQYF	TGTGCCAGCAGTTTTGTACAGGGGGGCAGCGAGCAGTACTTC
-	-	TRBV9	TRBJ2-1	CASSGVGPYNEQFF	TGTGCCAGCAGCGGGGTAGGGCCCTACAATGAGCAGTTCTTC
-	few	TRBV12-3/TRBV12-4	TRBJ1-1	CASSPGRGSPEAFF	TGTGCCAGCAGTCCTGGCAGGGGTTCCCCTGAAGCTTTCTTT
TRBD1	few	TRBV7-9	TRBJ2-4	CASSLVTGLDKNIQYF	TGTGCCAGCAGCTTAGTGACAGGGTTGGACAAAAACATTCAGTACTTC
TRBD1	few	TRBV9	TRBJ1-5	CASSASGGSQPQHF	TGTGCCAGCAGCGCCTCAGGGGGCTCTCAGCCCCAGCATTTT
-	-	TRBV9	TRBJ2-2	CASSVASTGWVTGELFF	TGTGCCAGCAGCGTAGCTTCGACAGGATGGGTCACCGGGGAGCTGTTTTTT
-	-	TRBV21-1	TRBJ2-7	CASSGRSGQSYEQYF	TGTGCCAGCAGCGGCCGTTCGGGACAGTCCTACGAGCAGTACTTC
-	few	TRBV2	TRBJ1-2	CASSELQGVHGYTF	TGTGCCAGCAGTGAATTACAGGGAGTGCACGGCTACACCTTC
TRBD1	-	TRBV5-1	TRBJ2-3	CASSGDRDGADTQYF	TGCGCCAGCAGCGGCGACAGGGACGGGGCAGATACGCAGTATTTT
-	-	TRBV2	TRBJ2-5	CASSGARETQYF	TGTGCCAGCAGTGGGGCAAGAGAGACCCAGTACTTC
-	-	TRBV12-3/TRBV12-4	TRBJ2-3	CASSFFPSDTQYF	TGTGCCAGCAGTTTTTTTCCCTCAGATACGCAGTATTTT
-	-	TRBV19	TRBJ2-7	CASSMGGGVYEQYF	TGTGCCAGTAGTATGGGAGGGGGCGTTTACGAGCAGTACTTC
TRBD2	few	TRBV10-3	TRBJ2-7	CAISGVAGGPYEQYF	TGTGCCATCAGTGGCGTTGCGGGAGGTCCCTACGAGCAGTACTTC
TRBD2	few	TRBV11-3	TRBJ2-1	CASSRGGTSGRGEQFF	TGTGCCAGCAGCCGGGGTGGGACTAGCGGGAGAGGTGAGCAGTTCTTC
-	few	TRBV30	TRBJ1-2	CGRADNYGYTF	TGCGGGCGTGCTGATAACTATGGCTACACCTTC
-	few	TRBV3-1	TRBJ1-1	CASSQFGRSSTEAFF	TGTGCCAGCAGCCAATTTGGGCGGAGCTCCACTGAAGCTTTCTTT
-	few	TRBV6-5	TRBJ2-7	CASSNSREQYF	TGTGCCAGCAGTAACTCTAGGGAGCAGTACTTC
TRBD2	few	TRBV7-9	TRBJ2-7	CASSSGRERNYEQYF	TGTGCCAGCAGCTCCGGGCGGGAGAGAAACTACGAGCAGTACTTC
TRBD2	few	TRBV20-1	TRBJ2-1	CSARDLREVEQFF	TGCAGTGCTAGAGATTTGCGGGAGGTTGAGCAGTTCTTC
-	many	TRBV11-2	TRBJ2-2	CASKRAATGELFF	TGTGCCAGCAAACGTGCCGCCACCGGGGAGCTGTTTTTT
-	many	TRBV12-3/TRBV12-4	TRBJ2-4	CASSFSDFKNIQYF	TGTGCCAGCAGTTTCTCCGACTTTAAAAACATTCAGTACTTC
TRBD1	few	TRBV7-9	TRBJ1-6	CASSRGQGANSPLHF	TGTGCCAGCAGCAGGGGACAGGGGGCCAATTCACCCCTCCACTTT
-	few	TRBV27	TRBJ1-2	CASSPTADLRALNYGYTF	TGTGCCAGCAGTCCAACGGCAGACCTGCGGGCGCTTAACTATGGCTACACCTTC
-	-	TRBV4-1	TRBJ2-6	CASSANRLASSGANVLTF	TGCGCCAGCAGCGCAAACCGACTGGCTAGCTCTGGGGCCAACGTCCTGACTTTC
-	-	TRBV11-1	TRBJ2-2	CASSSGASTDTGELFF	TGTGCCAGCAGCTCAGGGGCGTCTACGGACACCGGGGAGCTGTTTTTT
TRBD1	few	TRBV11-2	TRBJ1-1	CASSSRGQPGNTEAFF	TGTGCCAGCAGCTCCAGGGGACAGCCGGGGAACACTGAAGCTTTCTTT
-	-	TRBV19	TRBJ2-7	CASSISPLSYEQYF	TGTGCCAGTAGTATTTCCCCACTCTCCTACGAGCAGTACTTC
-	many	TRBV7-9	TRBJ2-1	CASSLNDYNEQFF	TGTGCCAGCAGCTTAAACGACTACAATGAGCAGTTCTTC
-	-	TRBV18	TRBJ1-5	CASSQGDRNQPQHF	TGTGCCAGCTCACAAGGGGATCGGAATCAGCCCCAGCATTTT